The clone carrying this TCR beta chain was recorded a few times. This sample is part of a study of blood T cell repertoires in COVID-19. This CDR3 comprises 15 residues. CDR1 LNHDA and CDR2 SQIVND come from the germline V gene (reference sequence). The trim removed 6 bases at V and 2 bases at J, leaving 7 bases unmatched. TCRdb's table, derived via immunoSEQ multiplex PCR, lists solely in-frame clones and lacks some. The data hold 160,000 or so clones, with approximately 82% observed a single time. Sequencing was done on a sample of peripheral blood. The chain is built from TRBV19 and TRBJ2-5, with 9 bases aligning to TRBD2. The TCR comes from a woman aged 45-59 years with acute or convalescent COVID-19. CDR3 protein: CASRPTTSGQETQYF. The CDR3 nucleotides are TGTGCCAGTAGGCCAACGACTAGCGGACAAGAGACCCAGTACTTC.